The clone carrying this T cell receptor beta chain was detected only a few times. Its antigen is unidentified. The data derive from a study of regulatory T cells in long-lasting Graves disease. Researchers made TCR beta libraries by using iRepertoire HTBI primers and running Arm-PCR on CDR3 regions. Methods used by the authors: In the combined samples, roughly 62 TRBV and 14 TRBJ segments were identified. MiXCR, run by TCRdb on the multiplex PCR reads, gives a single entry per CDR3 protein. The V and J calls here are based on TCRdb, not the publication. The sample includes roughly 360,000 distinct CDR3 sequences, roughly 24% seen only once; the top ten take around 30%. Notes on the study in general: For persistent Graves' patients, TCR diversity was lower than for newly diagnosed ones.

CDR1 is SGHTS and CDR2 is YDEGEE in the germline V gene. This CDR3 has 16 amino acids. V lost 2 bases to trimming and J lost 4 bases, with 15 bases between them. Time point denoted: persistent/refractory GD, antithyroid drugs over 5 years with positive TRAb. PBMC RNA was the source of the TCR library. The receptor was isolated from a woman aged 40 to 49 with Graves disease. V and J are TRBV5-8 and TRBJ1-4; D is ambiguous. Sample: peripheral blood mononuclear cells (PBMCs), taken when the disease was refractory, from a patient treated with antithyroid drugs. The CDR3 loop reads CASSFDYREYNEKLFF. CDR3 sequence (DNA): TGTGCCAGCAGCTTTGATTACCGGGAATATAATGAAAAACTGTTTTTT.